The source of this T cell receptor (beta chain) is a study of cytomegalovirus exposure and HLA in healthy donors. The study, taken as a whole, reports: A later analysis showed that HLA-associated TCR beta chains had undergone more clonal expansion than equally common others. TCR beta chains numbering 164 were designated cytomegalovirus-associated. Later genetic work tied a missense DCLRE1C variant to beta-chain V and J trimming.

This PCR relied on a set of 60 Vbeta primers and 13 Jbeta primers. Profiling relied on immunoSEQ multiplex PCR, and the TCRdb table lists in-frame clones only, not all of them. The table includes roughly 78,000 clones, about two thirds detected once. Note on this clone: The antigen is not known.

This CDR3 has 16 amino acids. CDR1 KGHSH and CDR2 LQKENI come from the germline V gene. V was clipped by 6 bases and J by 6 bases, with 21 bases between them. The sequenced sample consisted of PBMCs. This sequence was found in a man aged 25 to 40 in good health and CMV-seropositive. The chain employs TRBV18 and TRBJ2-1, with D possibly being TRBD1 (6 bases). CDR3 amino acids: CASSLRQASYSNEQFF. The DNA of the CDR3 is TGTGCCAGCTCTCTCAGACAGGCGTCGTATAGCAATGAGCAGTTCTTC.